The TCR beta chain under discussion was sequenced for a study of blood T cell repertoires in COVID-19. For the study at large: Whether acute or convalescent, the COVID-19 samples came from the United States, Italy and Spain.

The table lists this clone with a few counts. Sequencing was performed with immunoSEQ multiplex PCR; in TCRdb, only in-frame clones are kept and a portion is missing. Of roughly 8,700 clones in the sample, approximately 86% were seen once. Trimming pared 3 bases from V and 7 bases from J, leaving 9 bases between. Per the germline V gene, CDR1 is SNHLY and CDR2 is FYNNEI. The CDR3 loop spans 12 amino acids. This rearrangement joins TRBV2 to TRBJ2-5, with D possibly TRBD2 on 6 matching bases. The clonotype originates from a human donor with active COVID-19. The donor label of this sample is uncertain. Specimen: peripheral blood. CDR3 coding DNA: TGTGCCAGCAGTGATCTGGGAGGGACCCAGTACTTC. Encoded protein: CASSDLGGTQYF.